One and the same sample provided the 21 T cell receptor beta chains below, sequenced in a study of post-analysis software for immune sequencing data. Study results and caveats: Patients showed TRBV5-6, TRBV5-1 and TRBV20-1 among five TRBV segments more frequent than in controls.

What these receptors recognize is not known. Unique molecular identifiers were built into the TCR beta cDNA libraries. MiXCR, applied by TCRdb to the PCR reads, yields one record per CDR3 protein. Among roughly 800,000 distinct CDR3 sequences, about 43% were seen once, and the ten largest hold roughly 4.9%. Sequenced sample: blood. The receptors come from a girl aged 5-17 years with multiple sclerosis.

This clonotype was detected only a few times. The chain uses TRBV28 and TRBJ2-5; 9 positions match TRBD1. The V gene's germline CDR1 is MDHEN and CDR2 SYDVKM. CDR3 length equals 15 residues. The V segment lost 6 bases and the J segment 7 bases; nucleotides outside the gene matches: 12. In DNA, the CDR3 is TGTGCCAGCAGAGGGGGACAGGGAGGTTTTGCGACCCAGTACTTC. Encoded protein: CASRGGQGGFATQYF.

The chain recombines TRBV5-1 with TRBJ2-1; possibly TRBD2 for D (5 bases). The CDR3 is 14 amino acids. CDR1 and CDR2 (germline): SGHRS, YFSETQ. Trimming left V 5 bases short and J 8 bases short, with 17 bases between. The DNA of the CDR3 is TGCGCCAGCAGTGAGGACTCCCTCCCGGATGAGCAGTTCTTC. Translation: CASSEDSLPDEQFF.

This clonotype was seen a few times. The chain uses TRBV20-1 and TRBJ2-7, with TRBD2 matching over 9 bases. After removal of 1 base from V and 2 bases from J, the junction contained 0 bases not matched to a gene. This CDR3 is built from 13 residues. The germline V gene encodes CDR1 DFQATT and CDR2 SNEGSKA (reference sequence). The CDR3 spells CSARGLAAYEQYF. The CDR3 nucleotides are TGCAGTGCTAGAGGACTAGCGGCCTACGAGCAGTACTTC.

This clonotype has a handful of counts. V usage is TRBV6-5 and J usage is TRBJ1-1; 7 nucleotides agree with TRBD1. The CDR3 is 13 residues long. Germline values: CDR1 MNHEY, CDR2 SVGAGI. V lost 2 bases, J lost 4 bases, and 1 base stayed unmatched. CDR3 protein: CASSYDRATEAFF. The DNA for the CDR3 is TGTGCCAGCAGTTACGACAGGGCCACTGAAGCTTTCTTT.

In its sample, this clonotype was seen once. Here the CDR3 reads CASRYTGDPTMGYTF. Here the CDR3 DNA reads TGTGCCAGCAGATATACGGGGGACCCAACGATGGGCTACACCTTC. The chain has TRBV12-3 or TRBV12-4 and TRBJ1-2; tentative D call: TRBD1 (5 bases). The V end lost 6 bases, the J end lost 8 bases, and 22 bases lay between the germline ends. The CDR3 is 15 amino acids.

The count of this clonotype is one. The chain has TRBV7-9 and TRBJ1-1; 9 bases align to TRBD1. There are 15 residues in the CDR3. The V gene's germline CDR1 is SEHNR and CDR2 FQNEAQ (reference sequence). J lost 1 base, V lost 3 bases, and 3 bases had no gene match. The CDR3 bases are TGTGCCAGCAGCTTGGTGGACAGGGGGAACACTGAAGCTTTCTTT. Translating gives CASSLVDRGNTEAFF.

The sample holds a few counts of this clonotype. The chain combines TRBV2 with TRBJ2-5; D possibly corresponds to TRBD2 (6 bases). CDR3 size: 13 residues. Germline-derived CDR1 and CDR2 are SNHLY and FYNNEI. The V gene lost 4 bases and the J gene lost 3 bases, with 9 bases spanning the gap. The CDR3 loop is CASSGDLEETQYF. In DNA form, the CDR3 reads TGTGCCAGCAGTGGGGACTTAGAAGAGACCCAGTACTTC. Supplemented by reference TRBV2 and TRBJ2-5, the full variable domain reads EPEVTQTPSHQVTQMGQEVILRCVPISNHLYFYWYRQILGQKVEFLVSFYNNEISEKSEIFDDQFSVERPDGSNFTLKIRSTKLEDSAMYFCASSGDLEETQYFGPGTRLLVL.

The chain combines TRBV3-1 with TRBJ1-5; TRBD1 aligns across 9 bases. Germline CDR1 is LGHDT and CDR2 is YNNKEL (reference sequence). V trimming: 1 base; J trimming: 0 bases; junction bases outside the gene matches: 4. The CDR3 has 17 residues. The CDR3 sequence: CASSQGDRVYSNQPQHF. For the CDR3, the DNA is TGTGCCAGCAGCCAAGGGGACAGGGTTTATAGCAATCAGCCCCAGCATTTT.

The sample holds a few counts of this clonotype. The chain carries TRBV12-3 or TRBV12-4 and TRBJ1-2; the D is unclear. The CDR3 is made up of 18 amino acids. Trimming shortened V by 3 bases and J by 4 bases, and 24 bases separated the two germline ends. CDR3: CASSLSGGKEELRYGYTF. CDR3 sequence (DNA): TGTGCCAGCAGTTTGTCGGGCGGGAAGGAGGAATTACGCTATGGCTACACCTTC.

In nucleotides, the CDR3 is TGTGCCAGCAGTGGGGTGGGGGTTTGGCACTATGGCTACACCTTC. It translates to CASSGVGVWHYGYTF. This chain links TRBV6-1 with TRBJ1-2, with D possibly being TRBD1 (5 bases). Trimming left V 4 bases short and J 3 bases short, with 15 bases between. Germline CDR1 MNHNS, CDR2 SASEGT. CDR3 size: 15 residues.

This clonotype was seen only a few times. This chain joins TRBV7-9 and TRBJ2-7; 8 nucleotides line up with TRBD1. CDR3 size: 14 residues. V lost 5 bases, J lost 3 bases, and 6 bases stayed unmatched. Germline V gene sequence: CDR1 SEHNR, CDR2 FQNEAQ (reference sequence). For the CDR3, the DNA is TGTGCCAGCAGCCCACAGGGGGAGAGCTACGAGCAGTACTTC. Its translation: CASSPQGESYEQYF.

This clonotype was seen only a few times. This chain uses TRBV28 with TRBJ2-3; 7 positions match TRBD2. CDR1 is MDHEN and CDR2 is SYDVKM in the germline V gene. V was clipped by 3 bases and J by 0 bases; unmatched bases: 6. The CDR3 is made up of 16 amino acids. CDR3 region: CASSFGGVRSTDTQYF. CDR3 in DNA: TGTGCCAGCAGTTTTGGGGGGGTCAGAAGCACAGATACGCAGTATTTT.

This clonotype occurred a few times. V gene TRBV5-1 combines with J gene TRBJ2-7; 7 bases are a match to TRBD2. From germline, CDR1 is SGHRS and CDR2 YFSETQ. The CDR3 covers 13 residues. Trimming at V came to 7 bases and at J to 5 bases, leaving 9 bases not matched to a gene. CDR3 sequence (DNA): TGCGCCAGCGCGGGGGAGGGATCCCACGAGCAGTACTTC. Its protein is CASAGEGSHEQYF.

The table lists this clonotype with a few counts. The V and J genes are TRBV29-1 and TRBJ2-1; D is unclear. Germline CDR1 and CDR2: SQVTM and ANQGSEA. The V gene lost 7 bases and the J gene lost 9 bases, with 7 bases spanning the gap. The CDR3 has 9 amino acids. The CDR3 reads CSDSGEQFF. The CDR3 DNA is TGCAGCGATTCGGGTGAGCAGTTCTTC.

The rearrangement uses TRBV6-5 and TRBJ2-7; D may correspond to TRBD1 or TRBD2 (5 bases each). This CDR3 has 14 amino acids. Per the germline V gene, CDR1 is MNHEY and CDR2 is SVGAGI. Trimming left V 6 bases short and J 1 base short, with 13 bases between. CDR3 DNA: TGTGCCAGCAGCCACGGGGACCGGTCCTACGAGCAGTACTTC. It translates to CASSHGDRSYEQYF.

This sequence joins TRBV6-2 or TRBV6-3 and TRBJ2-3, with TRBD2 matching 7 bases. Germline trimming cut 2 bases from V and 0 bases from J; bases unmatched to any gene: 5. The CDR3 runs to 16 residues. The germline CDR1 and CDR2 sequences are MNHEY and SVGEGT. CDR3 DNA: TGTGCCAGCAGTTACCTTGGCGGGGGAAGCACAGATACGCAGTATTTT. Protein sequence: CASSYLGGGSTDTQYF.

The rearrangement links TRBV6-5 to TRBJ2-1; a weak D match, TRBD2 (5 bases). The CDR3 runs to 16 residues. Germline lookup yields CDR1 MNHEY and CDR2 SVGAGI. The ends were cut back, 7 bases at V and 8 bases at J, with 24 bases in the middle. Here the CDR3 DNA reads TGTGCCAGCAACAGCGCGGGTCCACCAGGTGGGGATGAGCAGTTCTTC. The encoded protein is CASNSAGPPGGDEQFF.

The chain joins TRBV7-9 to TRBJ2-3; tentatively, D is TRBD2 (6 bases). CDR1 and CDR2 from the germline V gene are SEHNR and FQNEAQ (reference sequence). The CDR3 is made up of 15 amino acids. Trimming took 2 bases from V and 3 from J, leaving 12 bases between them. CDR3 nucleotide sequence: TGTGCCAGCAGCTTACTGGGCGGGGATACAGATACGCAGTATTTT. Translation gives CASSLLGGDTDTQYF.

The J gene is TRBJ2-7, the V gene TRBV12-3 or TRBV12-4, with D tentatively TRBD2 (7 bases). V lost 9 bases, J lost 6 bases, and 18 bases lay in between. The CDR3 is 13 amino acids. In DNA form, the CDR3 reads TGTGCCAGTTGGGGGGGCGGGGAGAGCGAGCAGTACTTC. Its protein product is CASWGGGESEQYF.

This clonotype was counted between two and nine times. J is TRBJ1-6 and V is TRBV14, with D uncertain. CDR3 size: 17 residues. CDR1 and CDR2 (germline): SGHDN, FVKESK. The ends were cut back, 0 bases at V and 9 bases at J, with 18 bases in the middle. The CDR3 spells CASSQDSGLERGSPLHF. CDR3 DNA sequence: TGTGCCAGCAGCCAAGATTCAGGCCTCGAAAGAGGTTCACCCCTCCACTTT.

This clonotype was detected a few times. The chain combines TRBV20-1 with TRBJ2-3, with 8 bases that match TRBD2. The CDR3 loop spans 15 amino acids. Germline V gives CDR1 DFQATT, CDR2 SNEGSKA (reference sequence). Trimming took 0 bases from V and 7 from J; bases not matched to a gene: 9. CDR3 loop: CSARDPGRALNTQYF. The DNA for the CDR3 is TGCAGTGCTAGAGATCCCGGGAGGGCCTTGAATACGCAGTATTTT.